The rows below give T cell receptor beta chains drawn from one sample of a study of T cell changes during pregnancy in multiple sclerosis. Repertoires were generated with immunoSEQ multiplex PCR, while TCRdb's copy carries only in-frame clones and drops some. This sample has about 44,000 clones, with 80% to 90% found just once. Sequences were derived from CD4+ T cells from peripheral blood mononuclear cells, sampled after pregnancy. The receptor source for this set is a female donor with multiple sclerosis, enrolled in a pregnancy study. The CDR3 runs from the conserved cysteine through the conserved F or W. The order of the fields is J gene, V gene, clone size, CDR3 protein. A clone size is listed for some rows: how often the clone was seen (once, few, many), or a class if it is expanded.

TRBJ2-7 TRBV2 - CASSEQLAGGHEQYF
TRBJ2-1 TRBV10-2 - CASSDFRASGRTVSSYNEQFF
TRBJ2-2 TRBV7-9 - CASSLGGTAGELFF
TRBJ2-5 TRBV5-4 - CASSPPVGETQYF
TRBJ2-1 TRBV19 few CASSPRLAGGIGTYNEQFF
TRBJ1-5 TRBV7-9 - CASSQGEGANQPQHF
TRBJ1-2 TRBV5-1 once CASSLVGTGQGHGYTF
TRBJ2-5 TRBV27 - CASRGAGRETQYF
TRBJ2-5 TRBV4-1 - CASSQDLIAGGATQYF
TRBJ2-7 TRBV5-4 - CASMRELDRYEQYF
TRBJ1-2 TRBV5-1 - CASSLARTGRGYTF
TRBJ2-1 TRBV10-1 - CASSEGTKYNEQFF
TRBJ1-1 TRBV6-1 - CASKYRANTEAFF
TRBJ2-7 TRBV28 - CASSSLTSGRLDEQYF
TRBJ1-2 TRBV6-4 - CASSDPDRGLRGYTF
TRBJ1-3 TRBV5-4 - CASSLQTGLRGTTIYF